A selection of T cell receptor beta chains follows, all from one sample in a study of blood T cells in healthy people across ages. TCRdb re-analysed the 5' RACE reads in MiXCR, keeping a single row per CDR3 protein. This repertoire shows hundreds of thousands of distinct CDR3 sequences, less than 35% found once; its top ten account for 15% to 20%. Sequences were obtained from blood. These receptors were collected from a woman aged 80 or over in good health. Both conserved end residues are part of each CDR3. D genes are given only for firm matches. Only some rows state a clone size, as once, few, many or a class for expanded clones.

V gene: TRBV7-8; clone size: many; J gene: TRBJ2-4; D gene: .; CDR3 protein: CATGSKNIQYF; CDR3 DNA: TGTGCCACCGGGAGCAAAAACATTCAGTACTTC
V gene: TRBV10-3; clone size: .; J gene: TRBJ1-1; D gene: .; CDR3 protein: CAISEIIRDSGQAFF; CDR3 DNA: TGTGCCATCAGTGAAATAATCCGGGACTCAGGGCAAGCTTTCTTT
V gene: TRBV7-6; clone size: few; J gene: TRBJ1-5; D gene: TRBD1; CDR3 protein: CASSPDRENQPQHF; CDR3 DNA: TGTGCCAGCAGCCCGGACAGGGAAAATCAGCCCCAGCATTTT
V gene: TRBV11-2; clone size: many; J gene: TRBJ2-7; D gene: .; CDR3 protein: CASSKGASYEQYF; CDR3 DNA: TGTGCCAGCAGCAAAGGAGCCTCCTACGAGCAGTACTTC
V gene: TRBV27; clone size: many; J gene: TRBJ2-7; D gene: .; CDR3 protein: CASSLGAGEQYF; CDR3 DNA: TGTGCCAGCAGTTTGGGGGCGGGTGAGCAGTACTTC
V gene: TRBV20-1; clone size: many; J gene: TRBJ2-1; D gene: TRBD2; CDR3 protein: CSAELTSGGWRGEQFF; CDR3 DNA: TGCAGTGCCGAACTCACTAGCGGGGGTTGGCGCGGGGAGCAGTTCTTC
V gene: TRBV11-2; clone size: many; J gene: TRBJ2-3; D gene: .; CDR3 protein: CASSRGLGDLTDTQYF; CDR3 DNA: TGTGCCAGCAGCCGGGGGTTAGGGGATCTCACAGATACGCAGTATTTT
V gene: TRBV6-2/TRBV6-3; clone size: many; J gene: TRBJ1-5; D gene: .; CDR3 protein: CASSYPHQTDQPQHF; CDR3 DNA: TGTGCCAGCAGTTACCCCCACCAGACAGATCAGCCCCAGCATTTT
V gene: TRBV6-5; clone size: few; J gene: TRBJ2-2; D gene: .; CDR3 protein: CASGERNTGELFF; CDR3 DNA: TGTGCCAGCGGCGAACGAAACACCGGGGAGCTGTTTTTT
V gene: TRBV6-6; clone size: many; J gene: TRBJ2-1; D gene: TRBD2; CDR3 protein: CASSVRPGGKEYEQFF; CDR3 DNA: TGTGCCAGCAGTGTACGTCCGGGGGGAAAGGAATATGAGCAGTTCTTC
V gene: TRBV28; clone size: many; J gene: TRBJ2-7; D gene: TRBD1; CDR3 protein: CASRPNSFGTGITYEQYF; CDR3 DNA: TGTGCCAGCAGACCTAATTCCTTCGGGACAGGGATTACCTACGAGCAGTACTTC
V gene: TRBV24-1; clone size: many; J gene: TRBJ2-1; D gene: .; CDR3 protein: CATSSLTEQFF; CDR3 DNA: TGTGCCACCAGTTCCCTTACGGAGCAGTTCTTC
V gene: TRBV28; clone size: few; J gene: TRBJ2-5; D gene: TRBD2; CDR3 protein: CASSSHSGGQETQYF; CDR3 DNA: TGTGCCAGCAGTTCGCATAGCGGGGGCCAAGAGACCCAGTACTTC
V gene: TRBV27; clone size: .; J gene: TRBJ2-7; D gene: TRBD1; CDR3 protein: CVSRGTGAKKQYF; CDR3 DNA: TGTGTCAGCAGGGGGACAGGGGCCAAAAAGCAGTACTTC
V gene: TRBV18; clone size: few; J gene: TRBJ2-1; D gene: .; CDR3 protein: CASSGTADNEQFF; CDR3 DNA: TGTGCCAGCTCAGGGACGGCAGACAATGAGCAGTTCTTC
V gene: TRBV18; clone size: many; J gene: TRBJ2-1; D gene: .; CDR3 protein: CASSHLVLGVDSQFF; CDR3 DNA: TGTGCCAGCTCCCACCTGGTACTAGGGGTGGATTCGCAGTTCTTC
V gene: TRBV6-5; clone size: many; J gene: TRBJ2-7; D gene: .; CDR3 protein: CASSYSIRGNYEQYF; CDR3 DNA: TGTGCCAGCAGTTACTCGATCCGGGGGAACTACGAGCAGTACTTC
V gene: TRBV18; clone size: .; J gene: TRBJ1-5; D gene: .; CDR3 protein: CASSHQQDSNQPQHF; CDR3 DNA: TGTGCCAGCTCACATCAACAGGATAGCAATCAGCCCCAGCATTTT
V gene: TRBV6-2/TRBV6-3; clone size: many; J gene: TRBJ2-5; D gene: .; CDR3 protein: CASRPPITYQETQYF; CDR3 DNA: TGTGCCAGCAGGCCCCCAATAACGTACCAAGAGACCCAGTACTTC
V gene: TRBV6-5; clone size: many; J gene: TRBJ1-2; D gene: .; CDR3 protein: CASSYSMATLYTF; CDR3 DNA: TGTGCCAGCAGTTACTCAATGGCGACACTTTACACCTTC
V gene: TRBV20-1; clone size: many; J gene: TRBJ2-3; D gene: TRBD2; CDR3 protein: CSASRTSGVTDTQYF; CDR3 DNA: TGCAGTGCTTCAAGGACTAGCGGGGTCACAGATACGCAGTATTTT
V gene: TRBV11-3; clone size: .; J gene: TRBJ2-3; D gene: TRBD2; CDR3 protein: CASSLAAPGTSRDTQYF; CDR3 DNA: TGTGCCAGCAGCTTAGCCGCGCCCGGGACTAGTCGCGATACGCAGTATTTT
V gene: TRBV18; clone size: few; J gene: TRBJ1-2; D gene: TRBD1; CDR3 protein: CASSLQGQGMENTF; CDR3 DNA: TGTGCCAGCTCACTTCAAGGACAGGGCATGGAAAACACCTTC
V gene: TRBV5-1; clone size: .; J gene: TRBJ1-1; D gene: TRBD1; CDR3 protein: CASSDPGQGNTEAFF; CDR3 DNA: TGCGCCAGCAGCGATCCGGGACAGGGGAACACTGAAGCTTTCTTT
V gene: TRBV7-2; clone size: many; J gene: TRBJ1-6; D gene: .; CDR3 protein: CASSLAGAFYNSPLHF; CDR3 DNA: TGTGCCAGCAGCTTGGCGGGGGCCTTCTATAATTCACCCCTCCACTTT
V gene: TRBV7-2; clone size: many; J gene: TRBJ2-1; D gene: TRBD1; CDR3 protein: CASSPGQGADKQFF; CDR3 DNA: TGTGCCAGCAGCCCGGGACAGGGGGCTGATAAGCAGTTCTTC
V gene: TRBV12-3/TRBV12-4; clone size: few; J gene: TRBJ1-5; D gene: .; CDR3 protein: CASSLALGHQPQHF; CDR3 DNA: TGTGCCAGCAGTTTAGCGCTAGGACATCAGCCCCAGCATTTT
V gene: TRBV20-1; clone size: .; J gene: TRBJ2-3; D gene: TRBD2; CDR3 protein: CSARELAGGTEDTQYF; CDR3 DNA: TGCAGTGCTAGAGAATTAGCGGGGGGGACTGAGGATACGCAGTATTTT
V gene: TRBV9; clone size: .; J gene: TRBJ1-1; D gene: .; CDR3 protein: CASSPTGTKNTEAFF; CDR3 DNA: TGTGCCAGCAGCCCGACCGGGACAAAGAACACTGAAGCTTTCTTT
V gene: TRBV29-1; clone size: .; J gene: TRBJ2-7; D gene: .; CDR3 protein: CSGVGQNSYEQYF; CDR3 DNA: TGCAGCGGGGTGGGGCAGAACTCCTACGAGCAGTACTTC
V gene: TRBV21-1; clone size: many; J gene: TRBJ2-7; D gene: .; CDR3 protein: CASSKRTGGFYEQYF; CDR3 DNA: TGTGCCAGCAGCAAAAGGACAGGGGGGTTCTACGAGCAGTACTTC
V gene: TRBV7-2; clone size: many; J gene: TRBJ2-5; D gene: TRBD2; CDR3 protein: CASSLAHGGGAGETQYF; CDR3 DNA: TGTGCCAGCAGCTTAGCGCATGGCGGGGGGGCCGGGGAGACCCAGTACTTC
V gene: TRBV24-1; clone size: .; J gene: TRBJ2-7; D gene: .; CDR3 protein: CATSGPIGDGNSYNEQYF; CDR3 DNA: TGTGCCACCAGTGGCCCCATCGGGGATGGGAACTCCTACAATGAGCAGTACTTC
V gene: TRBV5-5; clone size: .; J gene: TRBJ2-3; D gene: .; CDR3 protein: CASSFRVSDTDTQYF; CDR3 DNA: TGTGCCAGCAGCTTTCGGGTGTCCGACACAGATACGCAGTATTTT
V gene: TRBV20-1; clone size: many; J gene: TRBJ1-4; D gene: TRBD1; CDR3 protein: CSAAAGQGDEKLFF; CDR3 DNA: TGCAGTGCCGCTGCGGGACAGGGAGATGAAAAACTGTTTTTT
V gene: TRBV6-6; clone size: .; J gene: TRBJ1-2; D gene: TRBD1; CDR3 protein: CASRRDRETNYGYTF; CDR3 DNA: TGTGCCAGCAGAAGGGACAGGGAAACTAACTATGGCTACACCTTC
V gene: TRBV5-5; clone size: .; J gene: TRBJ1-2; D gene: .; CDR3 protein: CASNLGGQDYGYTF; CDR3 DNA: TGTGCCAGCAACTTGGGGGGGCAGGACTATGGCTACACCTTC
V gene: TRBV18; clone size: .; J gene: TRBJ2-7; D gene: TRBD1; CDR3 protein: CASSNRGHNQYEQYF; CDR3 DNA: TGTGCCAGCTCGAACAGGGGGCACAATCAATACGAGCAGTACTTC
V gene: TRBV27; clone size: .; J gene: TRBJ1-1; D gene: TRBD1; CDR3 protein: CVSRSGQVNTEAFF; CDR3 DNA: TGTGTCAGCAGAAGCGGACAGGTGAACACTGAAGCTTTCTTT
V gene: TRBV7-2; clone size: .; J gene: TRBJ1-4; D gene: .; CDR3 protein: CASSSYSFNPGQLFF; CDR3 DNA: TGTGCCAGCAGCTCATACTCCTTTAATCCAGGGCAACTGTTTTTT
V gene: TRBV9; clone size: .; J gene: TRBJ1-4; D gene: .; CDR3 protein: CASSTTVTNEKLFF; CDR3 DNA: TGTGCCAGCAGCACGACAGTCACTAATGAAAAACTGTTTTTT
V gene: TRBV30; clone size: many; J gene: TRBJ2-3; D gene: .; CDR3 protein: CAFTPWTTDTQYF; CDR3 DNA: TGTGCCTTCACGCCCTGGACCACGGATACGCAGTATTTT
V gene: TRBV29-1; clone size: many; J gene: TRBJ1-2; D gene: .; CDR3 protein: CSVVGLNYGYTF; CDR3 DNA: TGCAGCGTTGTGGGGCTTAACTATGGCTACACCTTC
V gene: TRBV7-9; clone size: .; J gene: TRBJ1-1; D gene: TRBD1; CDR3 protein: CASRQDRAGPFF; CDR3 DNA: TGTGCCAGCAGACAAGACAGGGCGGGCCCTTTCTTT
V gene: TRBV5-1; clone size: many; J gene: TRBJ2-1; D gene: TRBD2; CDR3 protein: CASRRLAGASYNEQFF; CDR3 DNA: TGCGCCAGCAGGCGACTAGCGGGAGCCTCCTACAATGAGCAGTTCTTC
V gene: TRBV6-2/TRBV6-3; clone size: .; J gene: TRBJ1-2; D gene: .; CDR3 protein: CASSPSYGHTF; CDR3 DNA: TGTGCCAGCAGTCCTAGCTATGGCCACACCTTC
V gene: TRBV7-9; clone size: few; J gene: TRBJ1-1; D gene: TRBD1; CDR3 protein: CASSARQGLLMNTEAFF; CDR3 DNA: TGTGCCAGCAGCGCTCGACAGGGGCTTCTGATGAACACTGAAGCTTTCTTT
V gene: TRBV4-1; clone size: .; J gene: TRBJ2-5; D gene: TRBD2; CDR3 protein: CASSQLGLAGGNNEQYF; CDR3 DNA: TGCGCCAGCAGCCAACTCGGACTAGCGGGGGGGAACAATGAGCAGTACTTC
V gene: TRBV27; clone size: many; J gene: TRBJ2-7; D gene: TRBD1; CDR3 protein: CASSLFPGQGSEQYF; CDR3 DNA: TGTGCCAGCAGTTTATTCCCAGGACAGGGGAGCGAGCAGTACTTC
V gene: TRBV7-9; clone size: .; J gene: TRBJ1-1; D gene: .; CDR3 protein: CASLLLGRTEAFF; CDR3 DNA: TGTGCCAGCCTCCTTCTCGGGAGGACTGAAGCTTTCTTT
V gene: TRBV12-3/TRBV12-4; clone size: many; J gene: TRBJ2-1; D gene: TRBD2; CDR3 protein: CASTLRTSGGYNEQFF; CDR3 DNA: TGTGCCAGCACCCTAAGGACTAGCGGGGGGTACAATGAGCAGTTCTTC
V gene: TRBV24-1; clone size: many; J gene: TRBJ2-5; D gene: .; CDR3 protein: CATSDSGETQYF; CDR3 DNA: TGTGCCACCAGTGACTCCGGGGAGACCCAGTACTTC
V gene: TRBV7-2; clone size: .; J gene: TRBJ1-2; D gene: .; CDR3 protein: CASSLEEGGSLGYTF; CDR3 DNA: TGTGCCAGCAGCTTAGAAGAGGGGGGGTCCTTGGGCTACACCTTC
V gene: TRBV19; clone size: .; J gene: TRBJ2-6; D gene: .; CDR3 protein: CASSMGGPGANVLTF; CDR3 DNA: TGTGCCAGTAGTATGGGGGGCCCTGGGGCCAACGTCCTGACTTTC
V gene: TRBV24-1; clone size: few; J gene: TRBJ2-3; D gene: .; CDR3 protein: CATSNGNARDTDTQYF; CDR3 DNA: TGTGCCACCAGTAACGGGAATGCCAGGGACACAGATACGCAGTATTTT
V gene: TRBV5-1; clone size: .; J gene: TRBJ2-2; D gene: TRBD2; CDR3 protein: CASSTTSGRAITGELFF; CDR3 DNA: TGCGCCAGCAGCACGACTAGCGGGAGAGCTATCACCGGGGAGCTGTTTTTT
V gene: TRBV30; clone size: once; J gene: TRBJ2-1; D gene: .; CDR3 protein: CAWSIGLGWNEQFF; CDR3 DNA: TGTGCCTGGAGTATAGGTCTGGGGTGGAATGAGCAGTTCTTC
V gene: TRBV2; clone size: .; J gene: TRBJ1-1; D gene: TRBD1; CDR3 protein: CASSVTGVFMNTEAFF; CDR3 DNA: TGTGCCAGCAGCGTGACAGGGGTTTTTATGAACACTGAAGCTTTCTTT
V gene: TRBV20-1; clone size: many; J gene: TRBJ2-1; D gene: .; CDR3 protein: CSARMDYNEQFF; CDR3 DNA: TGCAGTGCTAGGATGGATTACAATGAGCAGTTCTTC
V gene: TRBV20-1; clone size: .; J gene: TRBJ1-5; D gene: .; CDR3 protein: CSASHPQDGTSNQPQHF; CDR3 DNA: TGCAGTGCTAGCCATCCACAGGACGGCACGAGCAATCAGCCCCAGCATTTT